This T cell receptor (beta chain) was observed in a study of blood T cell repertoires in COVID-19. Method: immunoSEQ multiplex PCR; TCRdb's copy keeps in-frame clones and lacks some. The sample yields 250,000 or so clones, almost 90% seen once. Germline V gene sequence: CDR1 LNHDA, CDR2 SQIVND (reference sequence). The junction had 8 bases not matched to a gene; V was cut back by 4 bases and J by 5 bases. This CDR3 is built from 15 residues. The sample consisted of peripheral blood. The receptor was derived from a woman aged 55-69 years with acute or convalescent COVID-19. The V call is TRBV19, the J call TRBJ2-5; TRBD2 aligns across 9 bases. CDR3 in amino acids: CASSNSSGRWETQYF. The CDR3 DNA is TGTGCCAGTAGTAATAGTAGCGGGAGATGGGAGACCCAGTACTTC.